The rows below give T cell receptor beta chains drawn from one sample of a study of tumor-infiltrating lymphocytes in primary liver carcinoma. TCRdb reprocessed the multiplex PCR reads with MiXCR, giving one entry per CDR3 protein. The sample has about 84,000 distinct CDR3 sequences; around 70% are singletons. The sample was liver tumor tissue from sampling region 1. These TCRs come from a man in his forties with primary liver carcinoma and hepatitis B virus infection. Each CDR3 is given with its conserved first and last residue. Each record gives: V gene, D gene, J gene, clone size, CDR3 DNA, CDR3 protein. A D gene is named only where the DNA matches it firmly. Clone size is not always given. Where it is, it says once, few, many or a class for expanded clones.

TRBV29-1,-,TRBJ2-2,-,TGCAGCGTTAGACAGGAGACGAACGCCGGGGAGCTGTTTTTT,CSVRQETNAGELFF
TRBV2,TRBD2,TRBJ2-1,few,TGTGCCAGCAGGGGGGAATCGACTAGCGGGAAAAGTAACAATGAGCAGTTCTTC,CASRGESTSGKSNNEQFF
TRBV11-2,TRBD2,TRBJ2-1,-,TGTGTCATCAGTTCGCGCCCCAGCGGGAGGATCTATGAGCAGTTCTTC,CVISSRPSGRIYEQFF
TRBV7-9,-,TRBJ2-2,-,TGTGCCAGCAGTTTAGGGGGGGTGACCACCGGGGAGCTGTTTTTT,CASSLGGVTTGELFF
TRBV6-1,-,TRBJ2-3,-,TGTGCCAGCCGGGGACCTGTTTCGGACACAGATACCCAGTATTTT,CASRGPVSDTDTQYF
TRBV2,TRBD2,TRBJ2-1,few,TGTGCCAGCAGTGAAATGGGGGAGGGTGAGCAGTTCTTC,CASSEMGEGEQFF
TRBV7-9,TRBD2,TRBJ2-1,-,TGTGCCAGCAGCACCCCTGGCGGGAGTATAAATGAGCAGTTCTTC,CASSTPGGSINEQFF
TRBV11-1,-,TRBJ2-1,-,TGTGCCAGTAGCGAAGGACCAGGGAGTGAGCAATTCTTC,CASSEGPGSEQFF
TRBV7-9,-,TRBJ2-7,-,TGTGCCAGCGGCTTAGGTCGGACAGAATGGGAGCAGTACTTC,CASGLGRTEWEQYF
TRBV5-1,TRBD2,TRBJ2-2,-,TGCGCCAGCAGCTCCCTAGCGGGAGTGGACACCGGGGGGCTGTTTTTT,CASSSLAGVDTGGLFF
TRBV11-2,-,TRBJ2-1,-,TGTGCCAGCAGCGTGGCGGGAAATCGCAATGAGCAATTCTTC,CASSVAGNRNEQFF
TRBV5-6,TRBD1,TRBJ2-1,once,TGTGCCAGCAGCTCACGGGACAGCCTCAGCTCCTCCAATGAGCAGTTCTTC,CASSSRDSLSSSNEQFF
TRBV28,-,TRBJ1-1,-,TGTGCCAGTCACGGCCGGGGGTTGAACTCTGAAGCTTTCTTT,CASHGRGLNSEAFF
TRBV11-2,-,TRBJ2-5,once,TGTGTCAGAAGATCCCGGGACTCAGCCCACCAAGAGACCCAGTACTTC,CVRRSRDSAHQETQYF
TRBV7-9,TRBD2,TRBJ2-1,-,TGTGCCAGCCGCCTCCCAGGTAGCGGGGCAAATGAGCAGTTCTTC,CASRLPGSGANEQFF
TRBV11-2,TRBD1,TRBJ1-1,-,TGTCCCAGCAGCCGAATGGGAGGACAGGGGTTCGGCACTGAAGCTTCCTTT,CPSSRMGGQGFGTEASF
TRBV11-2,-,TRBJ2-2,-,TGTGCCAGTAGATTAGGAGCGGTGAACACCGGGGAGCTGTTTTTT,CASRLGAVNTGELFF
TRBV12-3/TRBV12-4,-,TRBJ1-6,-,TGTGTCAGCAGTTTGCGGGGCTATAATTTACCCCTCCACTTT,CVSSLRGYNLPLHF
TRBV29-1,TRBD2,TRBJ2-1,-,TGCAGCGTTGAAGGGGGGGGTTGTGCAGGGAGCCGTTCCAATGAGCTGTTCTTC,CSVEGGGCAGSRSNELFF
TRBV28,-,TRBJ1-6,-,TGTACCAGCAGTTTAGGAACCTCGGGAGATTCACCCCTCCACTTT,CTSSLGTSGDSPLHF
TRBV5-4,TRBD2,TRBJ2-2,-,TGTGCCAGCAGCCCCGAAAGCGGGGGGCCCACCGGGGAGCAGTTTTTT,CASSPESGGPTGEQFF
TRBV6-1,TRBD1,TRBJ2-1,-,TGTGCCAACAGAATAGGGACAGGGGGCTCCTACAATGAGCAGTTCTTC,CANRIGTGGSYNEQFF
TRBV20-1,-,TRBJ2-5,-,TGCAGTGCTAGAGATGCGGGGGCAGAGACCCAGTACTTC,CSARDAGAETQYF
TRBV6-5,TRBD1,TRBJ1-5,many,TGTGCCAGCAGTCCGGACAGGGTTTGGCAGCCCCAGCATTTT,CASSPDRVWQPQHF
TRBV5-4,-,TRBJ2-1,-,TGTGCCAGTAGCTCGGGTGGGGATTCCTCCTACGATGAGCAGTTCTTC,CASSSGGDSSYDEQFF
TRBV7-8,TRBD2,TRBJ2-7,-,TGTGCCAGCAGCTTAGCGGGGGGACTAAACTACGAGCAGTACTTC,CASSLAGGLNYEQYF
TRBV11-2,TRBD1,TRBJ2-3,-,TGTGCCAGCAGCTTAGATCTGAGGACAGGGACAAGCGATACGCAGTATTTT,CASSLDLRTGTSDTQYF
TRBV12-3/TRBV12-4,-,TRBJ2-7,-,TGTGCCAGCAGACCACGAGGAGGGGGGAAGTACGAGCAGTACTTC,CASRPRGGGKYEQYF
TRBV11-2,-,TRBJ2-1,-,TGTACCAGCAGCCGGGAGTACAACGAGCAGTTCTTC,CTSSREYNEQFF
TRBV6-5,-,TRBJ1-1,medium-sized,TGTGCCAGCAGTTACGCGGGGGACGGAGCGGGAGTAGCTTTCTTT,CASSYAGDGAGVAFF
TRBV12-3/TRBV12-4,-,TRBJ2-7,-,TGTGCCAGCAGTTTACATGGGGAGAGCGACGAGCAGTACTTC,CASSLHGESDEQYF
TRBV5-4,-,TRBJ2-3,-,TGTGCCAGCAGCTTGGACGGGGCGGAGAGGCCCGATATGCAGTATTTT,CASSLDGAERPDMQYF
TRBV10-3,-,TRBJ2-5,-,TGTGCCATCAAGGGACAAGGACCCCAAGAGACACAGCACTTC,CAIKGQGPQETQHF
TRBV28,TRBD1,TRBJ2-5,-,TGTGCCAGCAGTTTGCCGATAGGGGGCCTTGAGACCCAGTACTTC,CASSLPIGGLETQYF
TRBV29-1,-,TRBJ2-3,-,TGCGGCGTTCCCGGGACTCCTTCTAGTACAGATATGCAGTATTTT,CGVPGTPSSTDMQYF
TRBV7-2,TRBD1,TRBJ2-5,-,TGTACCAGCAGGGCGTACGGGACAGGGGAAGAGACCCAGTACTTC,CTSRAYGTGEETQYF
TRBV13,TRBD1,TRBJ1-2,-,TGTACCAGCCGCTTAGGACAGGGCTCCACCTTC,CTSRLGQGSTF
TRBV12-3/TRBV12-4,TRBD2,TRBJ2-1,medium-sized,TGTGCCAGCACCCCCGGGACTAGCGGCCCCAATGAGCAGTTCTTC,CASTPGTSGPNEQFF
TRBV6-1,-,TRBJ2-5,-,TGTGCCAGCAGTGAAGAAGGTAACGTCCAAGAGATCCAGTACTTC,CASSEEGNVQEIQYF
TRBV7-8,-,TRBJ2-7,-,TGTGCCAGCAGCTTAATAGGGGGGTCCTACGTGCATTACTTC,CASSLIGGSYVHYF
TRBV11-1,-,TRBJ2-5,-,TGCGCCAGCAGCTTAGTAAAAGGCGGACGGCTCAACGGGACCCAATACTTC,CASSLVKGGRLNGTQYF
TRBV6-5,TRBD2,TRBJ2-7,many,TGTGCCAGCAGTTACTCACTGACAGGACTAGCGGGAGCCGAGCAGTACTTC,CASSYSLTGLAGAEQYF
TRBV9,TRBD1,TRBJ1-1,few,TGTGCCAGCAGCGTATTGACAGGGGACACTGAAACTTTCTTT,CASSVLTGDTETFF
TRBV2,TRBD1,TRBJ2-7,few,TGTGCCAGCGGGAGACAGGGTTCTCTCTACGAGCAGTACTTC,CASGRQGSLYEQYF
TRBV7-3,-,TRBJ1-6,once,TGTGCCAGCAACTTAACGCCGGGCGACAATTCACCCCTCCATTTT,CASNLTPGDNSPLHF
TRBV11-2,-,TRBJ2-2,-,TGTGCCAGCAACCCCGAGAGAACAGGGACCGGGGAGCTCTTTTTC,CASNPERTGTGELFF